This T cell receptor (beta chain) was retrieved from a study of OX40 agonist ivuxolimab in advanced cancers. At the level of the whole study: Ivuxolimab was a fully human IgG2 agonistic monoclonal antibody targeting the costimulatory receptor OX40 (CD134). Intravenous ivuxolimab was administered to patients every 2 weeks at six dose levels: 0.01, 0.1, 0.3, 1.5, 3 and 10 mg/kg. Of the approximately 50 patients in dose escalation, around 19 had hepatocellular carcinoma, about 15 had melanoma, 9 had renal cell carcinoma and 9 had head and neck cancer. In the dose-escalation cohort, more than 75% of patients were male, and the mean age was around 60 years, with a range of about 20 to 79. Prior anti-PD-1, anti-PD-L1 or anti-CTLA-4 therapy was permitted, and checkpoint inhibitors had been received by about 44% of dose-escalation patients. Partial responses occurred in three dose-escalation patients, of whom one had hepatocellular carcinoma and two had cutaneous melanoma. Peripheral TCRbeta sequencing was intended to test whether TCR sequence diversity was altered and clonal T-cell expansion was caused by ivuxolimab. The paper covers the monotherapy dose-escalation part of the phase I ivuxolimab trial, which included N ≈ 50 patients.

Taken from the germline V gene, the CDR1 and CDR2 loops are SGHTA and FQGNSA. The CDR3 sequence holds 12 residues, the cysteine and phenylalanine included. The kept DNA is CDR3 alone, 36 bases in frame from the first base. V and J are truncated by 6 bases and 9 bases respectively, leaving an intervening sequence of 12 bases. Findings and caveats that apply to the study as a whole: Which antigens the clonally expanded peripheral T cells were specific for was not determined. After ivuxolimab, expanded clones were on average more numerous among CD8+ T cells than among CD4+ T cells. In the 0.1-3.0 mg/kg groups, partial responders had among the lowest normalized peripheral clonal expansion, particularly in CD8+ T cells. Low levels of normalized T-cell clonal expansion were also seen in some patients who did not respond. At doses from 0.1 to 3.0 mg/kg, clonal expansion was seen in both CD4+ and CD8+ blood T cells between baseline and week 6.

Genomic DNA was extracted from sorted cells for sequencing of the TCRbeta CDR3 region. The immunoSEQ Assay was used for sequencing of TCRbeta CDR3 regions. TCRdb holds this immuneACCESS table with in-frame rearrangements only. Some clones are missing; in checked studies, unresolved V genes explain under half, and the rest has no known cause. The sample has about 73,000 clones on record, approximately 92% of them singletons. The ten largest account for around 0.51% of the sample. To note about this clone: What this receptor recognizes is not known. It has no much larger one-base neighbor in the sample; base qualities were not kept.

The trial excluded patients who had a history of autoimmune disease or who were on systemic immunosuppression. Peripheral blood for TCR sequencing was collected from all dose cohorts at baseline, on cycle 4 day 1, and on cycle 7 day 1. The samples were taken from a phase I, first-in-human, multicenter, open-label dose-escalation trial of ivuxolimab. Adults with locally advanced or metastatic melanoma, renal cell, hepatocellular, or head and neck squamous cell carcinoma were enrolled in the trial. Before TCR sequencing, CD4+ T cells and CD8+ T cells from peripheral blood were sorted into separate populations.

Here the sequenced sample was CD4+ or CD8+ T cells sorted from blood, taken in a trial of the OX40 agonist ivuxolimab. This receptor was taken from an adult with an advanced solid tumor such as melanoma, head and neck, liver or kidney cancer. The receptor chain draws on TRBV7-2 and TRBJ1-5, with an unclear D gene assignment. The CDR3 region: CASRDGMGPQHF. The sequence in DNA is TGTGCCAGCAGGGACGGAATGGGGCCCCAGCATTTT.